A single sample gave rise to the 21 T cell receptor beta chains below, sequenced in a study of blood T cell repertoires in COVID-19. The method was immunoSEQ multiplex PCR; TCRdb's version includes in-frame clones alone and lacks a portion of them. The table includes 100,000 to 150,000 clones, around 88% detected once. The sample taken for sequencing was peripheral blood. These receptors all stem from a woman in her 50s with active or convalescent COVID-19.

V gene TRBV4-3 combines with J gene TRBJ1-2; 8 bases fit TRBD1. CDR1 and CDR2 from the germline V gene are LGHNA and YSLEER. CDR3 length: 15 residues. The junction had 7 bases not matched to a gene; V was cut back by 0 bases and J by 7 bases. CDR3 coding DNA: TGCGCCAGCAGCCAAGATGTTGGACAGGGCGTTGGCTACACCTTC. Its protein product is CASSQDVGQGVGYTF.

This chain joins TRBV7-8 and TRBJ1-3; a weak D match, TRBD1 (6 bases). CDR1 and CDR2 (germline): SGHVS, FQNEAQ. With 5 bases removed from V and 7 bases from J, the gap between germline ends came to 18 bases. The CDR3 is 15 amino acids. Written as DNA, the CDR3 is TGTGCCAGCAGCGCTAACAGGGTAGTGGGGAACACCATATATTTT. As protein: CASSANRVVGNTIYF. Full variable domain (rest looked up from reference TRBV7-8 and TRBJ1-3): GAGVSQSPRYKVAKRGQDVALRCDPISGHVSLFWYQQALGQGPEFLTYFQNEAQLDKSGLPSDRFFAERPEGSVSTLKIQRTQQEDSAVYLCASSANRVVGNTIYFGEGSWLTVV.

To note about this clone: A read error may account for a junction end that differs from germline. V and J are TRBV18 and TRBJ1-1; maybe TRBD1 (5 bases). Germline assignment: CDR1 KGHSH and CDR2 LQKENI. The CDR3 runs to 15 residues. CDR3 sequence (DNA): TGTGCCAGCGCACCTTCCCAGGGTTTGAACACTGAAGCTTTCTTT. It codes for CASAPSQGLNTEAFF.

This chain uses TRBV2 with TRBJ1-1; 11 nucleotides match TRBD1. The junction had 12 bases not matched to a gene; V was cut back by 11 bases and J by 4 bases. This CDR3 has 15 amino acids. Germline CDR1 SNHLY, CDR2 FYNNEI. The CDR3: CAGAGTGGTSTEAFF. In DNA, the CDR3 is TGTGCCGGAGCCGGGACAGGGGGGACGTCCACTGAAGCTTTCTTT. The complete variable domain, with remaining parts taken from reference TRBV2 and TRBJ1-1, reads EPEVTQTPSHQVTQMGQEVILRCVPISNHLYFYWYRQILGQKVEFLVSFYNNEISEKSEIFDDQFSVERPDGSNFTLKIRSTKLEDSAMYFCAGAGTGGTSTEAFFGQGTRLTVV.

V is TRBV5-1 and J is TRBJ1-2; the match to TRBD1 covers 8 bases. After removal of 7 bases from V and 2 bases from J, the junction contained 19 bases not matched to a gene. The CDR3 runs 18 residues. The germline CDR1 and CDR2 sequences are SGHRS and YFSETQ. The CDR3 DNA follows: TGCGCCAGCTATAGGGCCCCCGGGACAGGAGGAACCAACTATGGCTACACCTTC. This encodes CASYRAPGTGGTNYGYTF.

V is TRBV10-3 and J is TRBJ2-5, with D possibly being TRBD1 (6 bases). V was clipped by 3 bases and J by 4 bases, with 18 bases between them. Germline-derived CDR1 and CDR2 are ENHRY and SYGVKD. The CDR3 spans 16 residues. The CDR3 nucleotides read TGTGCCATCAGTGATCCCGGGACGGGCAGGGGAGAGACCCAGTACTTC. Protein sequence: CAISDPGTGRGETQYF.

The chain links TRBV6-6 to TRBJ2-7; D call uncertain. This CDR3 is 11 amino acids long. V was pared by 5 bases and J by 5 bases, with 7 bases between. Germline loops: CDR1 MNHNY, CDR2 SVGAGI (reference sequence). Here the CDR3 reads CASSPQHEQYF. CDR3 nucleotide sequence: TGTGCCAGCAGTCCACAGCACGAGCAGTACTTC.

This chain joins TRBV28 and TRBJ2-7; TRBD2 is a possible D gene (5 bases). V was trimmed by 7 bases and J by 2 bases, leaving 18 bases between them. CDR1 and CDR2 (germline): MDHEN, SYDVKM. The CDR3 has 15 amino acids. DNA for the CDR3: TGTGCCAGCACCATCGACTTAGCCGGGGCCTACGAGCAGTACTTC. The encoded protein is CASTIDLAGAYEQYF.

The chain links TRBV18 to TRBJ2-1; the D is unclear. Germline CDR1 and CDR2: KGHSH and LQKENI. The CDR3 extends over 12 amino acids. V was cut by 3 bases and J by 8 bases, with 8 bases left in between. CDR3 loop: CASSPIIYEQFF. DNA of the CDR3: TGTGCCAGCTCACCTATAATATATGAGCAGTTCTTC. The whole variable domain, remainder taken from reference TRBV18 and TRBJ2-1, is NAGVMQNPRHLVRRRGQEARLRCSPMKGHSHVYWYRQLPEEGLKFMVYLQKENIIDESGMPKERFSAEFPKEGPSILRIQQVVRGDSAAYFCASSPIIYEQFFGPGTRLTVL.

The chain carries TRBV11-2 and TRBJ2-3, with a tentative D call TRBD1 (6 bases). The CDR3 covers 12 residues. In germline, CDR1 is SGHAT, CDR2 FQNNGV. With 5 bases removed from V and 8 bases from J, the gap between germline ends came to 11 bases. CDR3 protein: CASSPLGGTQYF. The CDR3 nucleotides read TGTGCCAGCAGCCCCCTAGGGGGTACGCAGTATTTT. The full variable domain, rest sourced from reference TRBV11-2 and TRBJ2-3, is EAGVAQSPRYKIIEKRQSVAFWCNPISGHATLYWYQQILGQGPKLLIQFQNNGVVDDSQLPKDRFSAERLKGVDSTLKIQPAKLEDSAVYLCASSPLGGTQYFGPGTRLTVL.

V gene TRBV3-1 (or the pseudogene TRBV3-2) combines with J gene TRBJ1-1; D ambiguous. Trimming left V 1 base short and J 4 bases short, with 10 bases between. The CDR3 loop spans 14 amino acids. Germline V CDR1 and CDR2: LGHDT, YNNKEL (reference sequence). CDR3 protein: CASSQVQISTEAFF. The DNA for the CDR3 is TGTGCCAGCAGCCAAGTACAAATATCCACTGAAGCTTTCTTT.

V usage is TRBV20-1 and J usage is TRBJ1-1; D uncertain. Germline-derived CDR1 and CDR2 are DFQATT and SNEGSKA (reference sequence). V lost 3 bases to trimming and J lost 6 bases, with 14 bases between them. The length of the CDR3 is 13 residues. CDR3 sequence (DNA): TGCAGTGCTAGTGATTGGGCGAAGGCTGAAGCTTTCTTT. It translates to CSASDWAKAEAFF.

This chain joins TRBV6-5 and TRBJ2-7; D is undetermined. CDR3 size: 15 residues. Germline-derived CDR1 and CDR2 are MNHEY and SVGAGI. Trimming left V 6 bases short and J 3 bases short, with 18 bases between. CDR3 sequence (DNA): TGTGCCAGCAGACCCCCGGTAGCTCATCGCTACGAGCAGTACTTC. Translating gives CASRPPVAHRYEQYF.

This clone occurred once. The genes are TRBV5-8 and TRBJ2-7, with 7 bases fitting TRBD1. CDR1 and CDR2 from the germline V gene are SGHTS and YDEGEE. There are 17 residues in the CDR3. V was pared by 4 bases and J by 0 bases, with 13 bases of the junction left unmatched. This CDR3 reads CASSRLWTGQSSYEQYF. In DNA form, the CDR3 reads TGTGCCAGCAGCCGATTATGGACAGGTCAGAGCTCCTACGAGCAGTACTTC.

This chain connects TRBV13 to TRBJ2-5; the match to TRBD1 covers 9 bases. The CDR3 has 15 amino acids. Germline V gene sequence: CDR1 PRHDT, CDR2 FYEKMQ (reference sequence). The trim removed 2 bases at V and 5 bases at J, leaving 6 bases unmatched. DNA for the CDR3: TGTGCCAGCAGCTTAACGGGACAGGGTAGGGAGACCCAGTACTTC. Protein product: CASSLTGQGRETQYF.

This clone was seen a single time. The CDR3 protein is CASSQRFSGRAQEQYF. DNA of the CDR3: TGTGCCAGCAGCCAAAGATTTAGCGGGAGGGCCCAAGAGCAGTACTTC. V gene TRBV7-9 combines with J gene TRBJ2-7; 11 positions match TRBD2. The V gene end was trimmed by 5 bases and the J gene end by 7 bases; junction bases not matched to a gene: 13. CDR3 size: 16 residues. Germline CDR1 and CDR2: SEHNR and FQNEAQ (reference sequence).

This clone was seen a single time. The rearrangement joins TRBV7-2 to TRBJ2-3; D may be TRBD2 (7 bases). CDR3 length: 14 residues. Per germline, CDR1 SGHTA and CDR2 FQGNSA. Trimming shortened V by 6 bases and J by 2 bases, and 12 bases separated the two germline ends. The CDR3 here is CASRGAGHTDTQYF. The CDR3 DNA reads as TGTGCCAGCAGGGGAGCGGGACACACAGATACGCAGTATTTT. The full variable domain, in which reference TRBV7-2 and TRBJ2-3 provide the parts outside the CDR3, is GAGVSQSPSNKVTEKGKDVELRCDPISGHTALYWYRQSLGQGLEFLIYFQGNSAPDKSGLPSDRFSAERTGGSVSTLTIQRTQQEDSAVYLCASRGAGHTDTQYFGPGTRLTVL.

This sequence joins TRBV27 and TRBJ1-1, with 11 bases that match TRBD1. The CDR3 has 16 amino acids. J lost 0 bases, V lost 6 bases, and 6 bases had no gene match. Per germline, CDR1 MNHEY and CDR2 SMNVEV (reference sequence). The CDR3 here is CASSWDRGSMNTEAFF. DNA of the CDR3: TGTGCCAGCAGCTGGGACAGGGGGAGTATGAACACTGAAGCTTTCTTT.

This CDR3 reads CASSRNSDTEAFF. The CDR3 nucleotides read TGTGCCAGCTCTCGTAACTCGGACACTGAAGCTTTCTTT. V and J are TRBV18 and TRBJ1-1; D is undetermined. V dropped 6 bases and J dropped 3 bases, with 11 bases sitting between them. CDR1 is KGHSH and CDR2 is LQKENI in the germline V gene. The CDR3 loop spans 13 amino acids.

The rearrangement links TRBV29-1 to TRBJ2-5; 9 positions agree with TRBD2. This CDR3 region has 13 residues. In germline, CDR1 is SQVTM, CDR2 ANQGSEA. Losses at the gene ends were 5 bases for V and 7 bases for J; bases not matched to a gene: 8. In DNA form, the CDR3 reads TGCAGCGTTACGGGACTAGCCGGGGGGACCCAGTACTTC. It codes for CSVTGLAGGTQYF.

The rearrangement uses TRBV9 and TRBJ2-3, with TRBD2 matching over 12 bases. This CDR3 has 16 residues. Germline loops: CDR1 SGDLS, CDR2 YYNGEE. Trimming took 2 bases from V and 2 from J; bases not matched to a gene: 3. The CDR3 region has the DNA TGTGCCAGCAGCGTGCTAGCGGGAGGGCACACAGATACGCAGTATTTT. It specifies CASSVLAGGHTDTQYF.